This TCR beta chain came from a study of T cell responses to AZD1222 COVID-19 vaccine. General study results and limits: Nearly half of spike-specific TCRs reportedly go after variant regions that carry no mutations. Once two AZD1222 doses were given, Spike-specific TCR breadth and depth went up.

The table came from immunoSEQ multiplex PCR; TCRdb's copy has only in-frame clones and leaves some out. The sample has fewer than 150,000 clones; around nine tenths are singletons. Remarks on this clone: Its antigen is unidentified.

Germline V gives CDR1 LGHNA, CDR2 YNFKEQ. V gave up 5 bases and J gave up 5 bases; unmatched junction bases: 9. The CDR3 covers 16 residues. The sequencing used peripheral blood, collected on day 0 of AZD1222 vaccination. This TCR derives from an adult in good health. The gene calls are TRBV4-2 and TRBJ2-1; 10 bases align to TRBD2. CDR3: CASSNTGTSVNNEQFF. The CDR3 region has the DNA TGTGCCAGCAGCAACACCGGGACTAGCGTAAACAATGAGCAGTTCTTC.